The 22 T cell receptor beta chains given below trace back to one sample, sequenced in a study of T cell responses to AZD1222 COVID-19 vaccine. Clones were sequenced by immunoSEQ multiplex PCR, and TCRdb holds only the in-frame ones, with some missing. This table has about 98,000 clones, approximately 86% appearing once. Sequenced here: peripheral blood, sampled on day 0 of AZD1222 vaccination. Receptor source: an adult in good health.

This rearrangement joins TRBV11-2 to TRBJ2-1, with no clear D. CDR1 and CDR2 (germline): SGHAT, FQNNGV. Trimming removed 5 bases at V and 0 bases at J, with 11 bases between. The CDR3 totals 15 residues. The CDR3 DNA sequence: TGTGCCAGCAGCCTCCAACGGAGCTCCTACAATGAGCAGTTCTTC. This codes for CASSLQRSSYNEQFF.

The V gene is TRBV7-2, the J gene TRBJ2-3; D remains ambiguous. Trimming took off 0 bases at V and 0 bases at J, with 19 bases between the two ends. Looked up from germline, CDR1 is SGHTA and CDR2 is FQGNSA. This CDR3 comprises 19 residues. The CDR3 coding sequence is TGTGCCAGCAGCTTAGCATCGACCATGACACGCGCTAGCACAGATACGCAGTATTTT. Residues: CASSLASTMTRASTDTQYF.

V gene TRBV7-3 combines with J gene TRBJ2-7; 11 nucleotides align to TRBD1. This CDR3 region has 15 residues. The V gene end was trimmed by 3 bases and the J gene end by 6 bases; junction bases not matched to a gene: 7. The germline V gene encodes CDR1 SGHTA and CDR2 FQGTGA. CDR3: CASSFAGQGVGEQYF. The CDR3 coding sequence is TGTGCCAGCAGCTTTGCGGGACAGGGGGTTGGCGAGCAGTACTTC.

The J gene is TRBJ1-1, the V gene TRBV5-1; D unclear. V lost 6 bases, J lost 0 bases, and 12 bases lay in between. The length of the CDR3 is 14 residues. Germline V gives CDR1 SGHRS, CDR2 YFSETQ. This CDR3 is CASTLDGLNTEAFF. The CDR3 DNA is TGCGCCAGCACCCTGGACGGACTGAACACTGAAGCTTTCTTT.

The chain couples TRBV12-3 or TRBV12-4 to TRBJ1-2; D unresolved. This CDR3 region has 13 residues. Deletions cut 3 bases from V and 0 bases from J, with 5 bases between. CDR3 in DNA: TGTGCCAGCAGTTTTAGTTCTAACTATGGCTACACCTTC. It translates to CASSFSSNYGYTF.

V usage is TRBV5-6 and J usage is TRBJ2-3, with 10 bases aligning to TRBD2. This CDR3 contains 16 residues. V shed 4 bases, J shed 6 bases, and the junction held 11 bases outside the gene matches. The germline gives CDR1 SGHDT, CDR2 YYEEEE. The CDR3 loop reads CASSPQGTSVRDTQYF. The CDR3 DNA is TGTGCCAGCAGCCCGCAAGGGACTAGCGTTCGGGATACGCAGTATTTT. The full variable domain, rest sourced from reference TRBV5-6 and TRBJ2-3, is DAGVTQSPTHLIKTRGQQVTLRCSPKSGHDTVSWYQQALGQGPQFIFQYYEEEERQRGNFPDRFSGHQFPNYSSELNVNALLLGDSALYLCASSPQGTSVRDTQYFGPGTRLTVL.

The CDR3 protein is CSVEVSVNSPLHF. CDR3 coding DNA: TGCAGCGTGGAGGTTTCGGTTAATTCACCCCTCCACTTT. J is TRBJ1-6 and V is TRBV29-1; D call uncertain. V lost 6 bases to trimming and J lost 6 bases, with 12 bases between them. Per the germline V gene, CDR1 is SQVTM and CDR2 is ANQGSEA. The CDR3 extends over 13 amino acids.

Details on this clone: Its ends do not fully match the called genes, so a read error is possible. The V call is TRBV30, the J call TRBJ1-2; D perhaps matches TRBD1 (6 bases). The CDR3 contains 11 residues. In germline, CDR1 is GTSNPN, CDR2 SVGIG (reference sequence). The CDR3 is CGHGGAYGYTF. The CDR3 DNA sequence: TGCGGACACGGGGGCGCCTATGGCTACACCTTC.

This chain joins TRBV7-2 and TRBJ2-7; weak D call: TRBD1 (6 bases). Germline CDR1 reads SGHTA; CDR2 reads FQGNSA. This CDR3 is 15 amino acids long. V was pared by 1 base and J by 3 bases, with 13 bases between. This chain's CDR3 is CASSLGTGFGYEQYF. The CDR3 DNA sequence: TGTGCCAGCAGCTTAGGCACAGGGTTCGGCTACGAGCAGTACTTC.

The chain combines TRBV29-1 with TRBJ2-3, with D uncertain. The CDR3 is 12 amino acids. Per the germline V gene, CDR1 is SQVTM and CDR2 is ANQGSEA. Trimming took 6 bases from V and 2 from J, leaving 9 bases between them. The CDR3 DNA reads as TGCAGCGTCCACGATTTCACAGATACGCAGTATTTT. This gives the protein CSVHDFTDTQYF.

V is TRBV7-9 and J is TRBJ1-6; tentative D call: TRBD1 (5 bases). Trimming cost V 4 bases and J 0 bases, with 13 bases left between them. Germline CDR1 and CDR2: SEHNR and FQNEAQ (reference sequence). The length of the CDR3 is 17 residues. The CDR3 sequence is CASSSGTLSSYNSPLHF. The CDR3 DNA is TGTGCCAGCAGCTCAGGGACGTTGAGCTCCTATAATTCACCCCTCCACTTT.

CDR3 DNA sequence: TGTGCCAGCAGTTCGGGACTAGCGGGGGGGCCTTACGAGCAGTACTTC. Residues: CASSSGLAGGPYEQYF. The chain joins TRBV27 to TRBJ2-7, with 16 bases fitting TRBD2. The V gene's germline CDR1 is MNHEY and CDR2 SMNVEV (reference sequence). The ends lost 4 bases at V and 4 bases at J; junction bases unmatched: 4. The CDR3 is 16 amino acids.

The rearrangement links TRBV29-1 to TRBJ1-2; 7 positions agree with TRBD1. J gave up 10 bases and V 7 bases, and 12 bases lay outside the gene matches. Germline assignment: CDR1 SQVTM and CDR2 ANQGSEA. This CDR3 contains 12 residues. In DNA form, the CDR3 reads TGCAGCGCTGCAGAGGGACAGAGAATCTACACCTTC. This gives the protein CSAAEGQRIYTF. Drawing the rest from reference TRBV29-1 and TRBJ1-2, the complete variable domain is SAVISQKPSRDICQRGTSLTIQCQVDSQVTMMFWYRQQPGQSLTLIATANQGSEATYESGFVIDKFPISRPNLTFSTLTVSNMSPEDSSIYLCSAAEGQRIYTFGSGTRLTVV.

This clone was counted only a few times. The chain has TRBV7-2 and TRBJ1-1; no firm D call. The CDR3 has 14 amino acids. V lost 4 bases and J 4 bases, leaving 13 bases between the germline ends. Germline-derived CDR1 and CDR2 are SGHTA and FQGNSA. CDR3 region: CASSWEFSRTEAFF. DNA for the CDR3: TGTGCCAGCAGCTGGGAATTTAGCCGCACTGAAGCTTTCTTT.

The chain carries TRBV3-1 (or the pseudogene TRBV3-2) and TRBJ1-1; the D is unclear. V was trimmed by 2 bases and J by 4 bases, leaving 14 bases between them. The CDR3 length is 15 residues. Germline CDR1 LGHDT, CDR2 YNNKEL (reference sequence). The CDR3 spells CASSQRTEPSTEAFF. CDR3 sequence (DNA): TGTGCCAGCAGCCAACGTACAGAACCGTCCACTGAAGCTTTCTTT.

The V and J genes are TRBV29-1 and TRBJ2-7, with 8 bases matching TRBD2. The V gene end was trimmed by 6 bases and the J gene end by 2 bases; junction bases not matched to a gene: 21. CDR1 and CDR2 from the germline V gene are SQVTM and ANQGSEA. CDR3 length: 18 amino acids. CDR3 bases: TGCAGCGTCCAAAGGCCCCAAAGAGCGGGAGTAGGGACCTACGAGCAGTACTTC. This gives the protein CSVQRPQRAGVGTYEQYF.

The rearrangement joins TRBV4-1 to TRBJ2-1; 8 bases line up with TRBD2. This CDR3 has 14 amino acids. J gave up 6 bases and V 5 bases, and 6 bases lay outside the gene matches. Looked up from germline, CDR1 is MGHRA and CDR2 is YSYEKL. Here the CDR3 DNA reads TGCGCCAGCAGCTATGGACTAGCCCCCAATGAGCAGTTCTTC. As protein: CASSYGLAPNEQFF.

DNA for the CDR3: TGTGCCAGCAGTCCCAGCGGGGAAGAGACCCAGTACTTC. It codes for CASSPSGEETQYF. The chain has TRBV28 and TRBJ2-5; 7 positions agree with TRBD2. There are 13 residues in the CDR3. Germline V CDR1 and CDR2: MDHEN, SYDVKM. The V segment lost 5 bases and the J segment 3 bases; nucleotides outside the gene matches: 3.

This chain joins TRBV7-9 and TRBJ1-5; 11 bases fit TRBD1. Germline loops: CDR1 SEHNR, CDR2 FQNEAQ (reference sequence). Losses at the gene ends were 4 bases for V and 3 bases for J; bases not matched to a gene: 5. This CDR3 comprises 16 residues. Here the CDR3 reads CASSSWTGGNNQPQHF. The CDR3 DNA reads as TGTGCCAGCAGCTCTTGGACAGGGGGCAACAATCAGCCCCAGCATTTT.

The chain employs TRBV24-1 and TRBJ2-3, with D possibly TRBD1 on 6 matching bases. The CDR3 is made up of 16 amino acids. V was shortened by 4 bases and J by 0 bases, with 13 bases between the two germline ends. The germline gives CDR1 KGHDR, CDR2 SFDVKD. CDR3 DNA sequence: TGTGCCACCAGTGAACCCGGGACACCCAGCACAGATACGCAGTATTTT. Protein sequence: CATSEPGTPSTDTQYF.

This chain uses TRBV30 with TRBJ2-1, with D perhaps matching TRBD1 or TRBD2 (6 bases each). Germline CDR1 is GTSNPN and CDR2 is SVGIG (reference sequence). This CDR3 spans 14 amino acids. V gave up 3 bases and J gave up 8 bases, with 17 bases separating them. The CDR3 DNA reads TGTGCCTGGAGACCCCCAAAGGGGGAGGATGAGCAGTTCTTC. Protein sequence: CAWRPPKGEDEQFF.

V is TRBV29-1 and J is TRBJ2-7, with 8 positions matching TRBD1. V lost 4 bases to trimming and J lost 3 bases; unmatched junction nucleotides: 2. This CDR3 is 12 amino acids long. In germline, CDR1 is SQVTM, CDR2 ANQGSEA. The CDR3 DNA sequence: TGCAGCGTTGGGACAGGGATCTACGAGCAGTACTTC. This sequence encodes CSVGTGIYEQYF.